Described below is a single T cell receptor (beta chain) sequence and its context. This record comes from a study of preoperative IRX-2 immunotherapy in early breast cancer. The treatment was: preoperative locoregional IRX-2 cytokine immunotherapy. This phase Ib study tested locoregional IRX-2 cytokine immunotherapy given before surgery. TCRdb's copy holds only in-frame clones and misses some; the assay was immunoSEQ multiplex PCR. The sample records some 19,000 clones, around 85% being singletons. V lost 0 bases and J 8 bases, leaving 14 bases between the germline ends. The length of the CDR3 is 15 residues. CDR1 is SGHRS, CDR2 YFSETQ, per germline.

The specimen comprised lymph node tissue, sampled after IRX-2 immunotherapy. The sequence came from a human donor with breast cancer. The chain carries TRBV5-1 and TRBJ1-4, with D possibly TRBD1 on 6 matching bases. Here the CDR3 DNA reads TGCGCCAGCAGCTTGGAGAGCAGGGGTGGGGAAAAACTGTTTTTT. It is translated as CASSLESRGGEKLFF.